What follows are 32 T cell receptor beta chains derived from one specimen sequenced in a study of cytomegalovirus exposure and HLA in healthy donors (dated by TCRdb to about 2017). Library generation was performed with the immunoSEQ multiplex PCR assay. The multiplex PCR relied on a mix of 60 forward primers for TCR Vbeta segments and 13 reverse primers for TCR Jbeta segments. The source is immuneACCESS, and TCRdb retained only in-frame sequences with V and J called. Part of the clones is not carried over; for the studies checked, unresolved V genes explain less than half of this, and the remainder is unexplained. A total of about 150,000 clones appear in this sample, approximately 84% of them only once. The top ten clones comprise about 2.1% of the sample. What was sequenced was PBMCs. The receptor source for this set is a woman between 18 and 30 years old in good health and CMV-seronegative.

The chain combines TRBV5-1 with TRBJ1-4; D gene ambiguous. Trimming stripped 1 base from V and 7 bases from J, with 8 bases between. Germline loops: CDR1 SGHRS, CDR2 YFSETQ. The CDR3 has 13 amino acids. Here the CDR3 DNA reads TGCGCCAGCAGCTTGCGACCAGGTGAAAAACTGTTTTTT. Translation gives CASSLRPGEKLFF.

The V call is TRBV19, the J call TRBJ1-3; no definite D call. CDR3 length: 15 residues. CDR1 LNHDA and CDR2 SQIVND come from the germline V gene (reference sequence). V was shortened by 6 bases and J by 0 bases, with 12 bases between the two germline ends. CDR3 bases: TGTGCCAGTAGAACCAACGTAGTCTCTGGAAACACCATATATTTT. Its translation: CASRTNVVSGNTIYF.

CDR3 in DNA: TGTGCCAGCAGCTTTTGGGGCGAGACCCAGTACTTC. This gives the protein CASSFWGETQYF. The chain has TRBV11-2 and TRBJ2-5; possible D gene TRBD1, 5 bases. Germline values: CDR1 SGHAT, CDR2 FQNNGV. Trimming took off 3 bases at V and 5 bases at J, with 7 bases between the two ends. This CDR3 is 12 amino acids long.

The CDR3 DNA sequence: TGTGCCAGCAGCCAAGATCGTGGACAGGGTGTTGGCTACACCTTC. Protein product: CASSQDRGQGVGYTF. The gene calls are TRBV4-2 and TRBJ1-2; 8 nucleotides match TRBD1. The CDR3 extends over 15 amino acids. The germline CDR1 and CDR2 sequences are LGHNA and YNFKEQ. Trimming took 0 bases from V and 7 from J; bases not matched to a gene: 7.

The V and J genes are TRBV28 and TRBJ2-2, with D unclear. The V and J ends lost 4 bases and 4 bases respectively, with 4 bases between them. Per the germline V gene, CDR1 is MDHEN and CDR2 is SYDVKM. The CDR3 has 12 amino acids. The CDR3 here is CASSSPTGELFF. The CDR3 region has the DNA TGTGCCAGCAGTTCTCCCACCGGGGAGCTGTTTTTT.

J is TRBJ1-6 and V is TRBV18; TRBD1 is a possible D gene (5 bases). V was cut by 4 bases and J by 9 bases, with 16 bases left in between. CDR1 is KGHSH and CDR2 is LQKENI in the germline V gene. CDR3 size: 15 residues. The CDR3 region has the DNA TGTGCCAGCTCACAGACGGGGGGTACACCTTCACCCCTCCACTTT. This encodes CASSQTGGTPSPLHF.

CDR3 sequence (DNA): TGTGCCAGCACCCCCGTGGGGGCCTCCTACGAGCAGTACTTC. Translated: CASTPVGASYEQYF. This chain uses TRBV28 with TRBJ2-7; the D gene is possibly TRBD1 (6 bases). The length of the CDR3 is 14 residues. Trimming shortened V by 7 bases and J by 0 bases, and 13 bases separated the two germline ends. Germline V gene data show CDR1 as MDHEN and CDR2 as SYDVKM.

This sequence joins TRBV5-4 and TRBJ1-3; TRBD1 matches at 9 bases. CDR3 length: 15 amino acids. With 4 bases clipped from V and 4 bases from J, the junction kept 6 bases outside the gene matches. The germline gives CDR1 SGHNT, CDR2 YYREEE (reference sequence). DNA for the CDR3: TGTGCCAGCAGCAGAAGGACAGGGGACGGAAACACCATATATTTT. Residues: CASSRRTGDGNTIYF.

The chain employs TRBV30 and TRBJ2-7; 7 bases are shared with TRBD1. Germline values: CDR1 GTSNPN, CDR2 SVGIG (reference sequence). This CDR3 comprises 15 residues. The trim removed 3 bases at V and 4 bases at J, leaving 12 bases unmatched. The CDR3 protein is CAWSPSDRWGYEQYF. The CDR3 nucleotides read TGTGCCTGGAGCCCCTCGGACAGGTGGGGGTACGAGCAGTACTTC.

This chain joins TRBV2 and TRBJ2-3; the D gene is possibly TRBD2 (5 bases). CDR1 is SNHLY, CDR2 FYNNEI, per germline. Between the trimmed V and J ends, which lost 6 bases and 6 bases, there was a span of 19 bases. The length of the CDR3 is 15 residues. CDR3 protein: CASSHPGVSADTQYF. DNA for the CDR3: TGTGCCAGCAGCCACCCGGGTGTTAGCGCTGATACGCAGTATTTT. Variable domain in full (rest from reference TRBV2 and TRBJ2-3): EPEVTQTPSHQVTQMGQEVILRCVPISNHLYFYWYRQILGQKVEFLVSFYNNEISEKSEIFDDQFSVERPDGSNFTLKIRSTKLEDSAMYFCASSHPGVSADTQYFGPGTRLTVL.

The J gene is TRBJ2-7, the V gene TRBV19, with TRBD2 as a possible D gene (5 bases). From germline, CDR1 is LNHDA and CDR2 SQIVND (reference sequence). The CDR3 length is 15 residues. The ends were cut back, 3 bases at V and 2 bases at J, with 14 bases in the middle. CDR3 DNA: TGTGCCAGTAGTATGAGATGGGGAGTCGCCTACGAGCAGTACTTC. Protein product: CASSMRWGVAYEQYF.

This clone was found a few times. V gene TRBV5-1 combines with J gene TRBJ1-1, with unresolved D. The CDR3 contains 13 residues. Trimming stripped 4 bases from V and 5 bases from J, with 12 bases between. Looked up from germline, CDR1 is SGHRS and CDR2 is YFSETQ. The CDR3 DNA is TGCGCCAGCAGCCCCGGGATGGGGACTGAAGCTTTCTTT. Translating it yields CASSPGMGTEAFF.

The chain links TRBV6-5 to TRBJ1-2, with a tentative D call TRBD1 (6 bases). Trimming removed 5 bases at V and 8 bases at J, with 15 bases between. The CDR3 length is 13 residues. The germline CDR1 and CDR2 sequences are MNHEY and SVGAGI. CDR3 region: CASSLHPDSGYTF. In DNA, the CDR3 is TGTGCCAGCAGTCTTCACCCGGACAGCGGCTACACCTTC.

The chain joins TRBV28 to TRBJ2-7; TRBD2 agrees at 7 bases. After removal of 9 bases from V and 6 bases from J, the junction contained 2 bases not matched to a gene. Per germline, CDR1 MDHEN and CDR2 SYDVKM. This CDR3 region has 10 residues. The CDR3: CASGRGEQYF. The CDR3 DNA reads TGTGCCAGTGGGAGGGGCGAGCAGTACTTC.

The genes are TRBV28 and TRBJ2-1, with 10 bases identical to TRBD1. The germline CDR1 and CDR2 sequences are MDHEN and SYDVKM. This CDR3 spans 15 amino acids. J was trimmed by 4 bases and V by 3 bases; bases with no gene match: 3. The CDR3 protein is CASSFDRGRYNEQFF. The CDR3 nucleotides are TGTGCCAGCAGTTTCGACAGGGGGCGATACAATGAGCAGTTCTTC.

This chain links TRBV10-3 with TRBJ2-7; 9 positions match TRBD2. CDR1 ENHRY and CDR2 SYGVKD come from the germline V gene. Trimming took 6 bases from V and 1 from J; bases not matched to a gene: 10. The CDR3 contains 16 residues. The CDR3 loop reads CAIRNRLTSGSYEQYF. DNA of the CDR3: TGTGCCATCAGGAACCGACTGACTAGCGGATCCTACGAGCAGTACTTC.

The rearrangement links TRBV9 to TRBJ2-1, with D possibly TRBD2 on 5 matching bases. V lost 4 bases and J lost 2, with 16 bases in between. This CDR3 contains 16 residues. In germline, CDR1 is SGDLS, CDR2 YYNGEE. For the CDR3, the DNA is TGTGCCAGCAGCCGCCGTGGGTGGGGAGCCTACAATGAGCAGTTCTTC. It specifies CASSRRGWGAYNEQFF.

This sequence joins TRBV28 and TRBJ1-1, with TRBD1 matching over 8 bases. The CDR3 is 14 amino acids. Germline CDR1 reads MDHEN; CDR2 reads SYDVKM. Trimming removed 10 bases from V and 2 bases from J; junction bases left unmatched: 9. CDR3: CATLDRGDNTEAFF. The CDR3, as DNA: TGTGCCACCTTAGACAGGGGCGATAACACTGAAGCTTTCTTT.

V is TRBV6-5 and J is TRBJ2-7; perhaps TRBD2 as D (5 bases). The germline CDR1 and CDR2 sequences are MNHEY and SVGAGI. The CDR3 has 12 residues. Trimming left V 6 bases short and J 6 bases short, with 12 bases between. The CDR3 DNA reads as TGTGCCAGCAGCCTCCAACGGGGCGAGCAGTACTTC. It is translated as CASSLQRGEQYF.

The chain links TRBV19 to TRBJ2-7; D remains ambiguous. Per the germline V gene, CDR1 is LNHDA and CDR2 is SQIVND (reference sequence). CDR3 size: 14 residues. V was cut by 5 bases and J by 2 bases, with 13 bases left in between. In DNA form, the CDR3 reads TGTGCCAGTAGTCGCGGATTCCTTGCCTACGAGCAGTACTTC. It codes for CASSRGFLAYEQYF. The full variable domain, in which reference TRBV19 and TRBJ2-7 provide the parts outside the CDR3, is DGGITQSPKYLFRKEGQNVTLSCEQNLNHDAMYWYRQDPGQGLRLIYYSQIVNDFQKGDIAEGYSVSREKKESFPLTVTSAQKNPTAFYLCASSRGFLAYEQYFGPGTRLTVT.

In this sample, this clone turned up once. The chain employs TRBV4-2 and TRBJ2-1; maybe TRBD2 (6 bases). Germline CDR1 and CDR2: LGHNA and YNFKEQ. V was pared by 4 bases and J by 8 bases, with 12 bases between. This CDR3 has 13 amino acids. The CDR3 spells CASSPSWGDEQFF. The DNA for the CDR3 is TGTGCCAGCAGCCCATCTTGGGGGGATGAGCAGTTCTTC.

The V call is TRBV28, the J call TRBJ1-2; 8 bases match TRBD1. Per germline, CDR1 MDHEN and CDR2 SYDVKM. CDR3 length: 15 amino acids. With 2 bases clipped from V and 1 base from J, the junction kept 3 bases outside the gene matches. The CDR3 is CASSLGQGRNYGYTF. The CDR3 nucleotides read TGTGCCAGCAGTTTAGGACAGGGACGTAACTATGGCTACACCTTC.

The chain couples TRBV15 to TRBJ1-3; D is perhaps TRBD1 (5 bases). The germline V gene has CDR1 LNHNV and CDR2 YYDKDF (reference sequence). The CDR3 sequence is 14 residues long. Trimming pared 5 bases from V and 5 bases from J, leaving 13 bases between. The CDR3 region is CATSEDSTRNTIYF. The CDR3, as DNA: TGTGCCACCAGCGAAGACAGTACCCGAAACACCATATATTTT.

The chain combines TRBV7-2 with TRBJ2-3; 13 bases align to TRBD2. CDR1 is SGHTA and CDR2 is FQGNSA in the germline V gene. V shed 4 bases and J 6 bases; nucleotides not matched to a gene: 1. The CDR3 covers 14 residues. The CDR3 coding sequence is TGTGCCAGCAGCTCGGGACTAGCGGGGGATACGCAGTATTTT. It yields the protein CASSSGLAGDTQYF.

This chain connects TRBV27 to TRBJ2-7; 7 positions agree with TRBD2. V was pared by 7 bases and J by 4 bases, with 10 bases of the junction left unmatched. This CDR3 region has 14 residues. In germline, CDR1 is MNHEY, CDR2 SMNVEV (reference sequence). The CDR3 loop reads CASKVGGLTYEQYF. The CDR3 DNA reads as TGTGCCAGCAAGGTGGGAGGGCTTACTTACGAGCAGTACTTC.

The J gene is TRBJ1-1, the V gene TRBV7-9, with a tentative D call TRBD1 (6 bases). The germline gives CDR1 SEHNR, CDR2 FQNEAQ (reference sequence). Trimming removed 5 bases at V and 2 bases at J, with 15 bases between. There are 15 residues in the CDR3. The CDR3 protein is CASSIGQGQNTEAFF. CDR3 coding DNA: TGTGCCAGCAGCATAGGCCAGGGACAAAACACTGAAGCTTTCTTT.

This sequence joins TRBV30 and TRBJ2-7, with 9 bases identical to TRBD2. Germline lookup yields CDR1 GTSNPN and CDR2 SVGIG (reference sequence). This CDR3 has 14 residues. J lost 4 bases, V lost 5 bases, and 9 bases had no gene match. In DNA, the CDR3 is TGTGCCTGGGCCCTCCTAGCGGGGAGGTACGAGCAGTACTTC. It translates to CAWALLAGRYEQYF.

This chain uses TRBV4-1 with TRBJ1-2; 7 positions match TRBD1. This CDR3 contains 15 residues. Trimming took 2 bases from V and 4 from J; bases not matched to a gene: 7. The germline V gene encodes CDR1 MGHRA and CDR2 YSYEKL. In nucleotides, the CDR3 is TGCGCCAGCAGCCAACCTGGGGGACAGTTCTATGGCTACACCTTC. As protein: CASSQPGGQFYGYTF.

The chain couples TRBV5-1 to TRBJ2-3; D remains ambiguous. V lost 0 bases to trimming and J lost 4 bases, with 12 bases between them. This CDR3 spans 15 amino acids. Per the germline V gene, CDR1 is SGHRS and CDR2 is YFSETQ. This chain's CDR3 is CASSLAPNRADTQYF. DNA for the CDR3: TGCGCCAGCAGCTTGGCCCCCAATCGCGCAGATACGCAGTATTTT.

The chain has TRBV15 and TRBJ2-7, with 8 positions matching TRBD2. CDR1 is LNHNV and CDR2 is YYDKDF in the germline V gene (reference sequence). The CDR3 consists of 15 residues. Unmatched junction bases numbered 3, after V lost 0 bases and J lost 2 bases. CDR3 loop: CATSREPGLAYEQYF. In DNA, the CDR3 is TGTGCCACCAGCAGAGAGCCGGGACTAGCCTACGAGCAGTACTTC.

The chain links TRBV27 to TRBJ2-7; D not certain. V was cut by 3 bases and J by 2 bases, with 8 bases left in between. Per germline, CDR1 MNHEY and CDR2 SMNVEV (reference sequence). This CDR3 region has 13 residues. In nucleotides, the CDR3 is TGTGCCAGCAGTTTCATCGACACCTACGAGCAGTACTTC. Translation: CASSFIDTYEQYF.

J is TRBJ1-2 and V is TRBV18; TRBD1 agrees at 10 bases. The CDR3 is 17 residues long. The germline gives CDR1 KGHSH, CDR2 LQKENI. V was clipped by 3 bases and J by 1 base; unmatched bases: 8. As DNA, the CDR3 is TGTGCCAGCTCACCCCGGGACAGGGGAGATATTAACTATGGCTACACCTTC. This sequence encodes CASSPRDRGDINYGYTF.